What follows is one T cell receptor beta chain and its context. These data come from a study of blood T cell repertoires in COVID-19. About the research overall: The United States, Italy and Spain provided the acute and convalescent COVID-19 samples.

The V end was cut by 8 bases, the J end by 0 bases, with 17 bases between. The CDR3 is made up of 15 amino acids. Germline V CDR1 and CDR2: SNHLY, FYNNEI. TCRdb keeps only in-frame clones here, not all; method: immunoSEQ multiplex PCR. The sample lists around 130,000 clones, 65% to 85% seen once, with roughly 1.8% in the top ten. This TCR was recovered from a man in his sixties or seventies with acute or convalescent COVID-19. Input material: peripheral blood. This chain links TRBV2 with TRBJ2-7, with D tentatively TRBD2 (7 bases). The chain's CDR3 is CASEEGGWSSYEQYF. The CDR3 DNA reads as TGTGCCAGCGAGGAGGGGGGGTGGAGCTCCTACGAGCAGTACTTC.